Here is one TCR beta chain with its context. The method was immunoSEQ multiplex PCR; TCRdb's version includes in-frame clones alone and lacks a portion of them. The sample contains 95,000 to 150,000 clones, 86% of which appear only once. This specimen comes from a study of PD-L1 blockade in urothelial cancer. Overall study: Starting at some point between 2013 and 2014, patients were given atezolizumab (1,200 mg intravenously every 3 weeks). Earlier, patients had received 0 to 3 chemotherapy regimens.

Germline CDR1 reads SGHNT; CDR2 reads YYREEE (reference sequence). The CDR3 is 16 amino acids. The V and J ends lost 5 bases and 0 bases respectively, with 15 bases between them. The time point denotes: peripheral blood 6 weeks after treatment start. This chain connects TRBV5-4 to TRBJ2-1, with a tentative D call TRBD2 (6 bases). This receptor was taken from a man between 45 and 60 years old with urothelial cancer. Sequencing was performed on PBMCs, taken around atezolizumab (anti-PD-L1) treatment. CDR3 nucleotides: TGTGCCAGCAGTCTGGGTCGGGAGAGCTCCTACAATGAGCAGTTCTTC. Encoded protein: CASSLGRESSYNEQFF.